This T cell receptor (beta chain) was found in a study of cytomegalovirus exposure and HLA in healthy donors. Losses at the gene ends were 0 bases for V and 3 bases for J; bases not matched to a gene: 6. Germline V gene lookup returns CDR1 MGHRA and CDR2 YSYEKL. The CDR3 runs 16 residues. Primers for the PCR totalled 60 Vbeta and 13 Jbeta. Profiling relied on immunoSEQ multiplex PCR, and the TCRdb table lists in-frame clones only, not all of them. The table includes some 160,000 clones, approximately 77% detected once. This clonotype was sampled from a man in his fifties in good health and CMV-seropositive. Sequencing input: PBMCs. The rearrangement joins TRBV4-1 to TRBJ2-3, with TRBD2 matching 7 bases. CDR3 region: CASSQEQRGSTDTQYF. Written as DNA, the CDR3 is TGCGCCAGCAGCCAAGAACAGCGGGGTTCGACAGATACGCAGTATTTT.